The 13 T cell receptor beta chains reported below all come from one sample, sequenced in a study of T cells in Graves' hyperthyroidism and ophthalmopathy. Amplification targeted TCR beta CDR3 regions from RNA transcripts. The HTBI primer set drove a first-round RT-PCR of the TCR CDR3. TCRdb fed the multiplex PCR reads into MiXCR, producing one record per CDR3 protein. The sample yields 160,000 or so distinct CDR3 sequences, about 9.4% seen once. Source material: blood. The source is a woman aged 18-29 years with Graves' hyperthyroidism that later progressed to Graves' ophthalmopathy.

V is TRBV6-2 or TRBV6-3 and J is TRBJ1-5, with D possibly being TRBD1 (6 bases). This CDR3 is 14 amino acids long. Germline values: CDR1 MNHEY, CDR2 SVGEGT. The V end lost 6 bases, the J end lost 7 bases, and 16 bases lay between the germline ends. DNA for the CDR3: TGTGCCAGCAGCCTCGGACAGACCAACCAGCCCCAGCATTTT. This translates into CASSLGQTNQPQHF.

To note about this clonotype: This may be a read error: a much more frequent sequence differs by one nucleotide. CDR3 sequence: CARTLRGANYNKQFF. The CDR3 DNA reads TGTGCCAGGACATTGCGCGGGGCGAACTACAATAAGCAGTTCTTC. The rearrangement links TRBV25-1 to TRBJ2-1; a weak D match, TRBD2 (6 bases). The CDR3 runs 15 residues. From germline, CDR1 is MGHDK and CDR2 SYGVNS.

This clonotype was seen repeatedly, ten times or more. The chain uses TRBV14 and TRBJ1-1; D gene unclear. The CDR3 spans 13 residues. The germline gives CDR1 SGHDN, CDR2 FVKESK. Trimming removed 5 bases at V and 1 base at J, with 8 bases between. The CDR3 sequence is CASSSTQNTEAFF. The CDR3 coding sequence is TGTGCCAGCAGCTCGACACAGAACACTGAAGCTTTCTTT.

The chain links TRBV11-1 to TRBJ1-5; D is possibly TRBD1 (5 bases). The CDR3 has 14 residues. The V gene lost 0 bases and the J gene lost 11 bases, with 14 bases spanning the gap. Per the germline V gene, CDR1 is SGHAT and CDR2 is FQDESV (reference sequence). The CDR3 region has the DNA TGTGCCAGCAGCTTAGCGCGGGGGTCCCAGTCCCAGCATTTT. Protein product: CASSLARGSQSQHF.

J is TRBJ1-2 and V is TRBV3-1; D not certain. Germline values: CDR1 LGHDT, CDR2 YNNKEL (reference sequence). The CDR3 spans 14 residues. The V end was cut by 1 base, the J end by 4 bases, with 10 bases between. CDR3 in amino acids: CASSQGREAYGYTF. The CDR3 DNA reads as TGTGCCAGCAGCCAAGGGCGTGAGGCCTATGGCTACACCTTC.

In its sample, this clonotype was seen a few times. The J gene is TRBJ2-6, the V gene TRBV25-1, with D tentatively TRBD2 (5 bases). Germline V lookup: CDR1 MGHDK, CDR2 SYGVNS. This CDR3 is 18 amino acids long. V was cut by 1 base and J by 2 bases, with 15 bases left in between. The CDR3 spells CASSESYSGVTGANVLTF. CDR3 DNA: TGTGCCAGCAGTGAATCGTACTCCGGGGTCACTGGGGCCAACGTCCTGACTTTC.

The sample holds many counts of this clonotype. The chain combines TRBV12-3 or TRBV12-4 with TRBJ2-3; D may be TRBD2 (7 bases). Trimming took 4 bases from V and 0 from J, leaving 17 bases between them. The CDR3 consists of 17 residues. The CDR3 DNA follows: TGTGCCAGCAGTTGGGGGGGCGCGTTTACTAGCACAGATACGCAGTATTTT. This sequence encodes CASSWGGAFTSTDTQYF.

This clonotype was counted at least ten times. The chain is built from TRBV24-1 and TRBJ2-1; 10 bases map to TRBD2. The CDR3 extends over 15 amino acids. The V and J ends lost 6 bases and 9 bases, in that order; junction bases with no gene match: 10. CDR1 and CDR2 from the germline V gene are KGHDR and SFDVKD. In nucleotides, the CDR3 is TGTGCCACCAGTAGTGCTAGCGGGAGAGGCGGTGAGCAGTTCTTC. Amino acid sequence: CATSSASGRGGEQFF.

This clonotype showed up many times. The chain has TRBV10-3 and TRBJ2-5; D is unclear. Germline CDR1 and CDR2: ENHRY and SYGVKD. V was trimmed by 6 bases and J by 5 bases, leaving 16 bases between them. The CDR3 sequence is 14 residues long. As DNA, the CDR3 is TGTGCCATCAGGGCCGACCCGCCCCCGGAGACCCAGTACTTC. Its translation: CAIRADPPPETQYF.

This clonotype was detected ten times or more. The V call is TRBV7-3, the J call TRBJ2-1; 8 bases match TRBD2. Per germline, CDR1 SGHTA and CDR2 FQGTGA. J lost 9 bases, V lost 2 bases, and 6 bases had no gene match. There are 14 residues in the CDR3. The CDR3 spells CASSLDFGGVEQFF. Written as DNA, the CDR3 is TGTGCCAGCAGCTTAGACTTCGGGGGGGTTGAGCAGTTCTTC.

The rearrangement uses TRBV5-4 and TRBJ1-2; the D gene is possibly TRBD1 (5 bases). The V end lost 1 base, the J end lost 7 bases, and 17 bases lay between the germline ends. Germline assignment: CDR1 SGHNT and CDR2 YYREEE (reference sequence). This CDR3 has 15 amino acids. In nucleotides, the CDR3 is TGTGCCAGCAGCTTGTGGGGGTTTCCTTATTCTGGCTACACCTTC. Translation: CASSLWGFPYSGYTF.

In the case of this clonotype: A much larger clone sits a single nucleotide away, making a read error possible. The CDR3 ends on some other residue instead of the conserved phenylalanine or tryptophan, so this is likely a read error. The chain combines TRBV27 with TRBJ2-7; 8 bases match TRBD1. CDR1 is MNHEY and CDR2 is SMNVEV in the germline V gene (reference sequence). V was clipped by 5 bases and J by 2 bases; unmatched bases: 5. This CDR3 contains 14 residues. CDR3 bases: TGTGCCAGCAGTCCCCGGGGACAGGCCTACGAGCAGTACCTC. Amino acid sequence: CASSPRGQAYEQYL.

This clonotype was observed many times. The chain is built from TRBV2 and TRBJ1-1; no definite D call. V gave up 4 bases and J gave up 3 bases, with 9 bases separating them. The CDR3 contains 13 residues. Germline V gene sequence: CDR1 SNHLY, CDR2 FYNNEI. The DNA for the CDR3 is TGTGCCAGCAGTGGCGAGGGTTACACTGAAGCTTTCTTT. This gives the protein CASSGEGYTEAFF.